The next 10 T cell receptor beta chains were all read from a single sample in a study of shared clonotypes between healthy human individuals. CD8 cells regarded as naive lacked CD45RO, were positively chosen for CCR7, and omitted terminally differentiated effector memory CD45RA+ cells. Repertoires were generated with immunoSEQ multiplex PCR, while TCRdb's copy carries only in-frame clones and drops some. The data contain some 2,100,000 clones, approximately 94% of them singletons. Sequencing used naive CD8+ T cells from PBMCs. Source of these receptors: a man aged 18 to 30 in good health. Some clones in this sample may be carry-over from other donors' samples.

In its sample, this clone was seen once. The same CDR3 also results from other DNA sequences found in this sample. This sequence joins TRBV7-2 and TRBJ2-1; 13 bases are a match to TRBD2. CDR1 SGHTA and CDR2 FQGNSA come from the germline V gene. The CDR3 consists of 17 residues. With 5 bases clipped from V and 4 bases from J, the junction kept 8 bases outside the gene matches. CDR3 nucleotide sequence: TGTGCCAGCAGCCTACTAGCGGGAGGGCCTCCTTACAATGAGCAGTTCTTC. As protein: CASSLLAGGPPYNEQFF.

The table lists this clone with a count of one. CDR3 residues: CASSQVGLLGQPQHF. CDR3 sequence (DNA): TGCGCCAGCAGCCAAGTAGGATTGCTGGGTCAGCCCCAGCATTTT. The chain employs TRBV4-1 and TRBJ1-5; D unresolved. The CDR3 runs to 15 residues. Trimming pared 1 base from V and 6 bases from J, leaving 13 bases between. Looked up from germline, CDR1 is MGHRA and CDR2 is YSYEKL.

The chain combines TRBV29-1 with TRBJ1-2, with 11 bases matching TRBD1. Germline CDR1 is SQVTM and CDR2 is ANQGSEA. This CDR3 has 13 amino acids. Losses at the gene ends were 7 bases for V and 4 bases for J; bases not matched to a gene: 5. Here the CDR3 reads CSAGTGGSYGYTF. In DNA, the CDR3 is TGCAGCGCTGGGACAGGGGGAAGCTATGGCTACACCTTC.

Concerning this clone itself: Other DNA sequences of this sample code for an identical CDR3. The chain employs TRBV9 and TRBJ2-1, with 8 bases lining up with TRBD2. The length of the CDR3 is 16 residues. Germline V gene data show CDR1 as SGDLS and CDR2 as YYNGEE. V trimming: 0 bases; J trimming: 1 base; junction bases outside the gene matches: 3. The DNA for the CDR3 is TGTGCCAGCAGCGTAGGCGGGAGGCGTTCCTACAATGAGCAGTTCTTC. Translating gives CASSVGGRRSYNEQFF.

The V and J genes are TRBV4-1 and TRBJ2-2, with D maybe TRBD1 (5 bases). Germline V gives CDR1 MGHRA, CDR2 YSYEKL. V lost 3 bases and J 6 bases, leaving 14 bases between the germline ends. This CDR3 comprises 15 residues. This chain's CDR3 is CASSHRVAEPGELFF. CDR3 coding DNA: TGCGCCAGCAGCCACAGGGTGGCCGAACCCGGGGAGCTGTTTTTT.

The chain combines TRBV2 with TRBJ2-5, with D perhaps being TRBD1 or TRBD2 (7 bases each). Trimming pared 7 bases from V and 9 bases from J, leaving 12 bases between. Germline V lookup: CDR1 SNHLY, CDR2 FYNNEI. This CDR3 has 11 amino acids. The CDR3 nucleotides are TGTGCCAGCACCCAGGGGGGGGCCCAGTACTTC. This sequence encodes CASTQGGAQYF.

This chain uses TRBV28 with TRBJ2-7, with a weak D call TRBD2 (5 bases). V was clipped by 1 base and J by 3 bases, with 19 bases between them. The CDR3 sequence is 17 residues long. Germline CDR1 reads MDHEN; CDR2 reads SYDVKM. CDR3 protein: CASSLFPAEEGYYEQYF. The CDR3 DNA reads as TGTGCCAGCAGTTTATTCCCGGCGGAAGAGGGTTACTACGAGCAGTACTTC.

CDR3 nucleotides: TGTGCCAGCAGCTTAGGTCGGCGGAGCTCCTACGAGCAGTACTTC. As protein: CASSLGRRSSYEQYF. This sequence joins TRBV11-3 and TRBJ2-7; D call uncertain. There are 15 residues in the CDR3. V was clipped by 1 base and J by 0 bases, with 10 bases between them. CDR1 and CDR2 (germline): SGHNT, YENEEA.

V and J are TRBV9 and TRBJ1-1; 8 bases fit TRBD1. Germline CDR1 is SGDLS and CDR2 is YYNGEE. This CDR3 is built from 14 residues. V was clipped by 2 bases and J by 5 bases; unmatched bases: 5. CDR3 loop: CASSVGRGLTEAFF. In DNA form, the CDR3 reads TGTGCCAGCAGCGTGGGCAGGGGGCTTACTGAAGCTTTCTTT.

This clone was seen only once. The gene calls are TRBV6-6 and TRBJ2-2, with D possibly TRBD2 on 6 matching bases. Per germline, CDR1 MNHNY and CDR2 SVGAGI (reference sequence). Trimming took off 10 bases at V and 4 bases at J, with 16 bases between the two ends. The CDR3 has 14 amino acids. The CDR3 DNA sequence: TGTGCCACCCTAGTGGGGGGAGGCACCGGGGAGCTGTTTTTT. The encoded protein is CATLVGGGTGELFF.